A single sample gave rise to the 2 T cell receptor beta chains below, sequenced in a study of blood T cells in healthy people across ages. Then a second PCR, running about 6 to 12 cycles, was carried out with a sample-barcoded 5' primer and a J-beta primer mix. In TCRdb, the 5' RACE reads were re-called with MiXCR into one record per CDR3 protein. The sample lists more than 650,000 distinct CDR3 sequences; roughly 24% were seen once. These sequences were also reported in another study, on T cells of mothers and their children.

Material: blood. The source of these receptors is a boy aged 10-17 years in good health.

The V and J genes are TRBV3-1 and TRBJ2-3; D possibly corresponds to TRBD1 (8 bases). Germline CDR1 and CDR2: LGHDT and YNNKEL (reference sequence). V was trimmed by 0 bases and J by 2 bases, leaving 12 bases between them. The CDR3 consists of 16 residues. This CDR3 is CASSQEAGQATDTQYF. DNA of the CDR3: TGTGCCAGCAGCCAAGAAGCGGGACAGGCCACAGATACGCAGTATTTT.

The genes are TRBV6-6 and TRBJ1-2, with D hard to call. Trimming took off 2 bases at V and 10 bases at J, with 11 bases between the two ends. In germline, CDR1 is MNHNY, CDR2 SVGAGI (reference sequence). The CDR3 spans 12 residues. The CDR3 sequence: CASSYLGQNYTF. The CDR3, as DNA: TGTGCCAGCAGTTACCTGGGTCAGAACTACACCTTC.